The 3 T cell receptor beta chains below were found in one sample sequenced in a study of T cell responses to AZD1222 COVID-19 vaccine. Method: immunoSEQ multiplex PCR; TCRdb's copy keeps in-frame clones and lacks some. The table shows some 100,000 clones, with 70% to 90% occurring only once. Sequences were derived from peripheral blood, sampled on day 0 of MenACWY control vaccination. The source is an adult in good health.

This clone came up a few times. The chain employs TRBV12-3 or TRBV12-4 and TRBJ1-5; D unresolved. The CDR3 is made up of 13 amino acids. The germline V and J ends were trimmed by 2 bases and 0 bases, with 2 bases remaining between them. The DNA of the CDR3 is TGTGCCAGCAGTTTAAGTAGCAATCAGCCCCAGCATTTT. Its translation is CASSLSSNQPQHF.

This sequence joins TRBV2 and TRBJ2-7, with TRBD2 identical over 11 bases. Germline values: CDR1 SNHLY, CDR2 FYNNEI. With 7 bases clipped from V and 4 bases from J, the junction kept 12 bases outside the gene matches. The CDR3 contains 16 residues. CDR3 in amino acids: CASTSPSSGRRYEQYF. CDR3 in DNA: TGTGCCAGCACTTCCCCCTCTAGCGGGAGGAGGTACGAGCAGTACTTC.

The chain carries TRBV5-6 and TRBJ1-3; D ambiguous. Per the germline V gene, CDR1 is SGHDT and CDR2 is YYEEEE. The CDR3 sequence is 16 residues long. Between the trimmed V and J ends, which lost 4 bases and 2 bases, there was a span of 16 bases. CDR3 loop: CASSASRRGTGNTIYF. CDR3 DNA: TGTGCCAGCAGCGCGTCACGTCGCGGAACTGGAAACACCATATATTTT.